The entry that follows covers one T cell receptor (beta chain) sequence. Time point of the sample: after trial treatment. Treatment specified: LDRT plus nivolumab, ipilimumab, low-dose cyclophosphamide and aspirin (RACIN trial). Alpha and beta chains were covered, as first-strand cDNA relied on TRAV- and TRBV-specific primers. It was with a constant-region primer and a V-primer adapter that TCRs were amplified over roughly 18 PCR cycles. TCRdb analysed the reads with MiXCR anew, one entry per CDR3 protein. Of roughly 56,000 distinct CDR3 sequences detected, 20% to 25% appear once; the ten largest clones hold 6% to 8.5%. Germline V gene lookup returns CDR1 SGHTA and CDR2 FQGNSA. The CDR3 has 15 amino acids. Trimming removed 1 base at V and 0 bases at J, with 7 bases between. This sample is part of a study of low-dose radiotherapy and immunotherapy resistance in tumors.

The sample consisted of PBMCs, taken after low-dose radiotherapy plus immunotherapy. This sequence originates from a male donor with prostate cancer. The chain joins TRBV7-2 to TRBJ1-5; D remains ambiguous. CDR3 residues: CASSLDFGSNQPQHF. The CDR3 DNA follows: TGTGCCAGCAGCTTAGATTTTGGTAGCAATCAGCCCCAGCATTTT. The variable domain in full, completed from reference TRBV7-2 and TRBJ1-5, reads GAGVSQSPSNKVTEKGKDVELRCDPISGHTALYWYRQSLGQGLEFLIYFQGNSAPDKSGLPSDRFSAERTGGSVSTLTIQRTQQEDSAVYLCASSLDFGSNQPQHFGDGTRLSIL.